This T cell receptor beta chain appears in the sequencing data of a study of blood T cell repertoires in COVID-19. As for the study in general: Sites across the United States, Italy and Spain contributed samples from acute and convalescent COVID-19. PBMCs, B-cell-depleted T cells, or T cells were the source of the cDNA or gDNA that made up the material.

Per the original data handling: Reference gene primer amplification gave estimated nucleated cell counts. Generated by immunoSEQ multiplex PCR, the TCRdb table keeps only in-frame clones and is missing some. V and J calls and clone size follow that table, whereas D and trimming were derived from the DNA. The table records about 240,000 clones, 75% to 85% of them present only once. This clone was recorded at least ten times. This clonotype was obtained from a human donor in a cohort sampled during active COVID-19. Sequencing input: peripheral blood.

The CDR3 DNA reads as TGTGCCAGCAGTCCGCAGACTAGCGGGAGCGTCAATGAGCAGTTCTTC. Translation gives CASSPQTSGSVNEQFF. This chain joins TRBV6-4 and TRBJ2-1; 12 bases match TRBD2. Trimming at V came to 5 bases and at J to 6 bases, leaving 8 bases not matched to a gene. Looked up from germline, CDR1 is MRHNA and CDR2 is SNTAGT. The CDR3 loop spans 16 amino acids.